These 21 T cell receptor beta chains share one sample of origin, sequenced in a study of blood T cell repertoires in COVID-19. TCRdb keeps only in-frame clones here, not all; method: immunoSEQ multiplex PCR. The sample yields fewer than 80,000 clones, about 74% seen once. Sequencing input: peripheral blood. The origin of the receptors is a woman of 80 years or more with acute or convalescent COVID-19.

This clone has a handful of counts. The V and J genes are TRBV10-3 and TRBJ2-3; 11 bases are shared with TRBD2. Trimming removed 10 bases from V and 2 bases from J; junction bases left unmatched: 5. In germline, CDR1 is ENHRY, CDR2 SYGVKD. CDR3 length: 14 residues. CDR3 amino acids: CATGTSGYTDTQYF. For the CDR3, the DNA is TGTGCCACCGGGACTAGCGGATACACAGATACGCAGTATTTT.

The rearrangement uses TRBV3-1 (or the pseudogene TRBV3-2) and TRBJ2-3; 7 positions agree with TRBD2. Germline V gene lookup returns CDR1 LGHDT and CDR2 YNNKEL (reference sequence). V lost 5 bases to trimming and J lost 2 bases; unmatched junction nucleotides: 10. CDR3 length: 16 residues. CDR3 DNA: TGTGCCAGCAGCACCCGTTCTAGCGGATACACAGATACGCAGTATTTT. This encodes CASSTRSSGYTDTQYF.

This clone was counted a few times. J is TRBJ2-7 and V is TRBV28; TRBD2 might be the D (7 bases). V was clipped by 5 bases and J by 4 bases, with 18 bases between them. CDR1 and CDR2 (germline): MDHEN, SYDVKM. This CDR3 has 15 residues. Written as DNA, the CDR3 is TGTGCCAGCAGTCAGGTGGGGGCGGGAGTATACGAGCAGTACTTC. The encoded protein is CASSQVGAGVYEQYF. Based on the CDR3 plus reference TRBV28 and TRBJ2-7, the full variable domain is DVKVTQSSRYLVKRTGEKVFLECVQDMDHENMFWYRQDPGLGLRLIYFSYDVKMKEKGDIPEGYSVSREKKERFSLILESASTNQTSMYLCASSQVGAGVYEQYFGPGTRLTVT.

J is TRBJ2-1 and V is TRBV7-3; 8 bases align to TRBD1. Germline V gene lookup returns CDR1 SGHTA and CDR2 FQGTGA. Unmatched junction bases numbered 2, after V lost 4 bases and J lost 6 bases. CDR3 length: 13 amino acids. CDR3 bases: TGTGCCAGCAGCTATGACAGGGGCAATGAGCAGTTCTTC. Translated, it gives CASSYDRGNEQFF.

Only one count was recorded for this clone. This chain connects TRBV7-2 to TRBJ1-2; 12 nucleotides line up with TRBD1. Trimming at V came to 1 base and at J to 10 bases, leaving 4 bases not matched to a gene. The CDR3 covers 14 residues. Looked up from germline, CDR1 is SGHTA and CDR2 is FQGNSA. The CDR3: CASSLVGTGGDYTF. The CDR3 nucleotides read TGTGCCAGCAGCTTAGTGGGGACAGGGGGCGACTACACCTTC.

The chain combines TRBV10-3 with TRBJ1-5, with D unresolved. The CDR3 consists of 13 residues. Trimming removed 4 bases at V and 5 bases at J, with 9 bases between. CDR1 and CDR2 (germline): ENHRY, SYGVKD. CDR3 nucleotide sequence: TGTGCCATCAGTGTCGGGGTTCATCAGCCCCAGCATTTT. It codes for CAISVGVHQPQHF.

V and J are TRBV28 and TRBJ2-5; TRBD2 is a possible D gene (6 bases). The CDR3 totals 16 residues. Looked up from germline, CDR1 is MDHEN and CDR2 is SYDVKM. Trimming left V 6 bases short and J 2 bases short, with 19 bases between. The chain's CDR3 is CASRPSVAGRQETQYF. For the CDR3, the DNA is TGTGCCAGCAGGCCCTCAGTTGCGGGAAGACAAGAGACCCAGTACTTC. The entire variable domain, with the rest obtained from reference TRBV28 and TRBJ2-5, is as follows: DVKVTQSSRYLVKRTGEKVFLECVQDMDHENMFWYRQDPGLGLRLIYFSYDVKMKEKGDIPEGYSVSREKKERFSLILESASTNQTSMYLCASRPSVAGRQETQYFGPGTRLLVL.

DNA for the CDR3: TGCGCCAGCAGCCGGGGACAGGGTGGCAATGAGCAGTTCTTC. It specifies CASSRGQGGNEQFF. This rearrangement joins TRBV5-1 to TRBJ2-1; 9 bases line up with TRBD1. The CDR3 extends over 14 amino acids. Germline CDR1 is SGHRS and CDR2 is YFSETQ. Trimming removed 4 bases from V and 6 bases from J; junction bases left unmatched: 5.

This chain links TRBV6-5 with TRBJ1-1, with D tentatively TRBD1 (5 bases). Germline V gene data show CDR1 as MNHEY and CDR2 as SVGAGI. The CDR3 has 11 amino acids. V dropped 9 bases and J dropped 5 bases, with 10 bases sitting between them. This CDR3 reads CASNQGTEAFF. CDR3 coding DNA: TGTGCCAGTAACCAGGGAACTGAAGCTTTCTTT.

The rearrangement links TRBV7-9 to TRBJ1-2; D call uncertain. The CDR3 sequence is 12 residues long. The V gene lost 6 bases and the J gene lost 6 bases, with 11 bases spanning the gap. Germline loops: CDR1 SEHNR, CDR2 FQNEAQ (reference sequence). The CDR3 bases are TGTGCCAGCAGGACGGGTCCTCATGGCTACACCTTC. Residues: CASRTGPHGYTF.

A word on this clone: A read error may account for a junction end that differs from germline. DNA of the CDR3: TGTGCCAGCAGCATAGCGGTGAGGGTCTACAATGAGCAGTTCTTC. Translated, it gives CASSIAVRVYNEQFF. The chain has TRBV7-2 and TRBJ2-1, with D tentatively TRBD2 (6 bases). The CDR3 sequence is 15 residues long. Germline CDR1 reads SGHTA; CDR2 reads FQGNSA.

The V and J genes are TRBV24-1 and TRBJ2-5, with 16 bases aligning to TRBD2. In germline, CDR1 is KGHDR, CDR2 SFDVKD. V lost 10 bases to trimming and J lost 4 bases; unmatched junction nucleotides: 2. This CDR3 spans 14 amino acids. The CDR3 nucleotides are TGTGCCACAGGGACTAGCGGGAGGGTAGAGACCCAGTACTTC. Protein: CATGTSGRVETQYF.

This clone turned up a few times. The rearrangement joins TRBV7-2 to TRBJ2-7; D uncertain. The CDR3 has 13 amino acids. Germline CDR1 is SGHTA and CDR2 is FQGNSA. Trimming cost V 1 base and J 6 bases, with 10 bases left between them. The CDR3, as DNA: TGTGCCAGCAGCTTAGGAGGCCTCCGCGAGCAGTACTTC. As protein: CASSLGGLREQYF.

V gene TRBV7-8 combines with J gene TRBJ2-1; 10 bases agree with TRBD1. From germline, CDR1 is SGHVS and CDR2 FQNEAQ. There are 17 residues in the CDR3. V shed 0 bases and J 0 bases; nucleotides not matched to a gene: 2. The CDR3 DNA is TGTGCCAGCAGCTTAGCTGGGGACAGGGGCTCCTACAATGAGCAGTTCTTC. Translating it yields CASSLAGDRGSYNEQFF.

The CDR3 DNA follows: TGTGCCAGCAGCTTAGAGGGGCACCCAGCTTTCTTT. It encodes CASSLEGHPAFF. This rearrangement joins TRBV11-3 to TRBJ1-1, with a possible D match to TRBD1 (5 bases). This CDR3 contains 12 residues. Germline V CDR1 and CDR2: SGHNT, YENEEA. Trimming took off 0 bases at V and 10 bases at J, with 9 bases between the two ends.

This clone was recorded a few times. The chain couples TRBV4-1 to TRBJ1-5; TRBD1 is a possible D gene (5 bases). Germline V gene lookup returns CDR1 MGHRA and CDR2 YSYEKL. The V end lost 4 bases, the J end lost 3 bases, and 13 bases lay between the germline ends. CDR3 length: 15 amino acids. DNA of the CDR3: TGCGCCAGCAGCCGGCCCGACAGAAACAATCAGCCCCAGCATTTT. This gives the protein CASSRPDRNNQPQHF.

This clone was observed a few times. This chain joins TRBV6-6 and TRBJ2-7; unclear D gene. This CDR3 is 15 amino acids long. Between the trimmed V and J ends, which lost 2 bases and 0 bases, there was a span of 11 bases. CDR1 is MNHNY, CDR2 SVGAGI, per germline (reference sequence). The CDR3 protein is CASSYGQYSSYEQYF. In DNA form, the CDR3 reads TGTGCCAGCAGTTACGGGCAGTATAGCTCCTACGAGCAGTACTTC.

V and J are TRBV13 and TRBJ2-7, with 14 bases identical to TRBD2. This CDR3 is built from 19 residues. The V gene's germline CDR1 is PRHDT and CDR2 FYEKMQ (reference sequence). Losses at the gene ends were 4 bases for V and 2 bases for J; bases not matched to a gene: 13. CDR3 loop: CASSSDRGRLAGGPYEQYF. CDR3 DNA: TGTGCCAGCAGCTCGGACAGGGGGAGACTAGCGGGAGGGCCCTACGAGCAGTACTTC.

The V gene is TRBV5-1, the J gene TRBJ2-7, with D unresolved. The V gene's germline CDR1 is SGHRS and CDR2 YFSETQ. The ends were cut back, 0 bases at V and 3 bases at J, with 19 bases in the middle. CDR3 size: 17 residues. The CDR3 coding sequence is TGCGCCAGCAGCTTGGGTGCCAGCAGCGTGGCCATCTACGAGCAGTACTTC. Translation: CASSLGASSVAIYEQYF.

CDR3 bases: TGTGCCAGCAGTTTCCCGGGCTACGAGCAGTACTTC. Translation: CASSFPGYEQYF. V is TRBV27 and J is TRBJ2-7; no firm D call. This CDR3 spans 12 amino acids. Trimming took off 3 bases at V and 3 bases at J, with 6 bases between the two ends. Germline V gives CDR1 MNHEY, CDR2 SMNVEV (reference sequence).

This clone was picked up a small number of times. The CDR3 sequence: CAREGTGWNLEQYF. CDR3 DNA: TGTGCCAGAGAGGGGACAGGGTGGAATCTCGAGCAGTACTTC. This chain connects TRBV19 to TRBJ2-7; 9 bases align to TRBD1. V was pared by 9 bases and J by 6 bases, with 12 bases of the junction left unmatched. There are 14 residues in the CDR3. From germline, CDR1 is LNHDA and CDR2 SQIVND (reference sequence).